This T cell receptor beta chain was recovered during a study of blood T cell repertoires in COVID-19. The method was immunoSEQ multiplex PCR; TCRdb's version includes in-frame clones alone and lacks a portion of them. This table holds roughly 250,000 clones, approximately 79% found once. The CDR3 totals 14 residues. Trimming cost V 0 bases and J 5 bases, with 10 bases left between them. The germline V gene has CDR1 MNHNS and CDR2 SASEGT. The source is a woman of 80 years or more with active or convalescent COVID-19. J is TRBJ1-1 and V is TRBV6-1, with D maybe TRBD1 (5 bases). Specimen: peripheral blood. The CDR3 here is CASSEAGGGTEAFF. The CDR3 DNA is TGTGCCAGCAGTGAAGCGGGGGGAGGGACTGAAGCTTTCTTT.